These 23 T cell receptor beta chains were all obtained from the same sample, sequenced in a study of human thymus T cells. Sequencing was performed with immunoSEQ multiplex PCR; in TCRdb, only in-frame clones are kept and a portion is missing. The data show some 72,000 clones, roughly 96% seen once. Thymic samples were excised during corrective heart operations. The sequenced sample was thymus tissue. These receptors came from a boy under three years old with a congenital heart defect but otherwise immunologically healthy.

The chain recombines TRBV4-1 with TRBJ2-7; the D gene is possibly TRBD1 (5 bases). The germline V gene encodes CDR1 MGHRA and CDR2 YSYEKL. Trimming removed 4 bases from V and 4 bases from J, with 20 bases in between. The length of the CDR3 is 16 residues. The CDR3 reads CASSPATVQVFYEQYF. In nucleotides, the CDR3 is TGCGCCAGCAGCCCCGCCACGGTACAGGTATTTTACGAGCAGTACTTC.

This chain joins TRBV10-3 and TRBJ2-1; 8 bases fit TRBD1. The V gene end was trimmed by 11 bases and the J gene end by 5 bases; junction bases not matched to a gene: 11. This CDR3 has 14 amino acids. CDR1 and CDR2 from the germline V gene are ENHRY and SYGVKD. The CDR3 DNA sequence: TGTGCCTCCCAGGGGGCCCGAGGGGACAATGAGCAGTTCTTC. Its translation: CASQGARGDNEQFF.

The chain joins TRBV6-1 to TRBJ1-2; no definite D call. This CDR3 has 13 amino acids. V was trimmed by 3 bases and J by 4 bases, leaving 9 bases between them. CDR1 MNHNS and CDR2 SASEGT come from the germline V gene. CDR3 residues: CASSDWLSYGYTF. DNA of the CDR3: TGTGCCAGCAGTGATTGGCTTTCCTATGGCTACACCTTC.

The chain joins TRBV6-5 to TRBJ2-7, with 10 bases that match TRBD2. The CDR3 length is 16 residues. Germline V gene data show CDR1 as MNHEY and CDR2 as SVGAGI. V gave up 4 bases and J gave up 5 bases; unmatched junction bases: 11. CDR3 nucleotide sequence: TGTGCCAGCAGTTTCCCTCCCCTAGCGGGAGTCCACGAGCAGTACTTC. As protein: CASSFPPLAGVHEQYF.

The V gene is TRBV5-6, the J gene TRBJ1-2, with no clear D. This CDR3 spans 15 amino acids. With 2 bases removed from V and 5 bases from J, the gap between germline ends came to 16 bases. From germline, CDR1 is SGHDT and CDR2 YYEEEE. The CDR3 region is CASSFLDQTRYGYTF. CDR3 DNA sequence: TGTGCCAGCAGCTTCCTAGACCAGACGCGGTATGGCTACACCTTC. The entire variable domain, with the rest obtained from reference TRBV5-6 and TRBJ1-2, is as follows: DAGVTQSPTHLIKTRGQQVTLRCSPKSGHDTVSWYQQALGQGPQFIFQYYEEEERQRGNFPDRFSGHQFPNYSSELNVNALLLGDSALYLCASSFLDQTRYGYTFGSGTRLTVV.

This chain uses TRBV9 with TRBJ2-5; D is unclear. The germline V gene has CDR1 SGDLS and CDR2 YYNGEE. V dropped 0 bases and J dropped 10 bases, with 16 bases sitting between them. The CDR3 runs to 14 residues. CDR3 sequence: CASSVGDPAWDQYF. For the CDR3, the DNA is TGTGCCAGCAGCGTAGGCGACCCCGCCTGGGACCAGTACTTC.

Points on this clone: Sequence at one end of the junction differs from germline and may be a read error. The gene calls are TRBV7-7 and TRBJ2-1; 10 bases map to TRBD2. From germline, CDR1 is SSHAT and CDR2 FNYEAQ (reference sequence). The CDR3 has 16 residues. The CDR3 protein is CASSPSGLAAYNEQFF. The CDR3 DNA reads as TGTGCTAGCAGCCCGTCCGGACTAGCGGCCTACAATGAGCAGTTCTTC.

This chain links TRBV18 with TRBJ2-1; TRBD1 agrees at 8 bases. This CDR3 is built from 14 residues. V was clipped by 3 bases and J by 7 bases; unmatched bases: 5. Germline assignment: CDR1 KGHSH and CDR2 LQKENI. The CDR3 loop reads CASSPGQGRNEQFF. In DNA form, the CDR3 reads TGTGCCAGCTCACCTGGACAGGGTCGAAATGAGCAGTTCTTC. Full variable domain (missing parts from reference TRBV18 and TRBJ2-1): NAGVMQNPRHLVRRRGQEARLRCSPMKGHSHVYWYRQLPEEGLKFMVYLQKENIIDESGMPKERFSAEFPKEGPSILRIQQVVRGDSAAYFCASSPGQGRNEQFFGPGTRLTVL.

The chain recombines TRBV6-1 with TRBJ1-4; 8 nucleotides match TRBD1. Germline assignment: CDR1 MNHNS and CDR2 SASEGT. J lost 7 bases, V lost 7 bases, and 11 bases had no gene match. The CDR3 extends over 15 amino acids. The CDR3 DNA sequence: TGTGCCAGCACCCCCAGGGGGCGGATTGGTGAAAAACTGTTTTTT. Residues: CASTPRGRIGEKLFF.

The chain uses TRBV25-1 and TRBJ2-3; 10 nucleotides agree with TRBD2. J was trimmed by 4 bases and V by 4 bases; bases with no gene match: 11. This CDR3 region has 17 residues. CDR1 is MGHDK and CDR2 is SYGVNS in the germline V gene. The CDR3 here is CASSVNPSGRFADTQYF. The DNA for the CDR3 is TGTGCCAGCAGTGTCAACCCTAGCGGGAGATTCGCAGATACGCAGTATTTT.

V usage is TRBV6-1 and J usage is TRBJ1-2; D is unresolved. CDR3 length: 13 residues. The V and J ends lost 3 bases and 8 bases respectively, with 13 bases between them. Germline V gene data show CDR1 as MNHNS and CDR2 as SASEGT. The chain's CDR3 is CASSDLLEWGYTF. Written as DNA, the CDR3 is TGTGCCAGCAGTGACCTCTTGGAGTGGGGCTACACCTTC.

CDR3 amino acids: CASSQSLLTLLTYEQYF. In nucleotides, the CDR3 is TGCGCCAGCAGCCAAAGTTTACTGACTCTACTAACCTACGAGCAGTACTTC. The J gene is TRBJ2-7, the V gene TRBV4-1; D not certain. V dropped 2 bases and J dropped 2 bases, with 19 bases sitting between them. Germline loops: CDR1 MGHRA, CDR2 YSYEKL. This CDR3 has 17 residues.

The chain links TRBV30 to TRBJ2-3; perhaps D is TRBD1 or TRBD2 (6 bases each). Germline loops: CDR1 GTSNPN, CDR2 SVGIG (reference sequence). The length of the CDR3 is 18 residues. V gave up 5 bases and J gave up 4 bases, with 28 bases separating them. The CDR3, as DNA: TGTGCCTGGGGGAAGGGAGGTATTCAGAGGGGGAGCGCAGATACGCAGTATTTT. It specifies CAWGKGGIQRGSADTQYF.

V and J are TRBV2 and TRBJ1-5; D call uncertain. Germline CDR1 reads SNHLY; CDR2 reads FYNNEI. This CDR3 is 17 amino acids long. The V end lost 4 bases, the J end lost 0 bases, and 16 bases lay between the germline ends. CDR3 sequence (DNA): TGTGCCAGCAGTGGAGTCCCAAACGGAAATAGCAATCAGCCCCAGCATTTT. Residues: CASSGVPNGNSNQPQHF.

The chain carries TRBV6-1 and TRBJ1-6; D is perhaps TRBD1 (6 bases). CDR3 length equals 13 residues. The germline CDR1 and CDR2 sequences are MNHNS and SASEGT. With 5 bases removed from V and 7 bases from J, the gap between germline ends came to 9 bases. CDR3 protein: CASSNQGNSPLHF. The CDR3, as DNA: TGTGCCAGCAGTAACCAGGGGAATTCACCCCTCCACTTT.

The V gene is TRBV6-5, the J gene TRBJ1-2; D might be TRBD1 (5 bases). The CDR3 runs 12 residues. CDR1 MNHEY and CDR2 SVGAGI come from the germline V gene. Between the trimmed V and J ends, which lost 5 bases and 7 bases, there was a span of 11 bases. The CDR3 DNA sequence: TGTGCCAGCAGTGACAGCTTCGGTGGCTACACCTTC. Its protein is CASSDSFGGYTF.

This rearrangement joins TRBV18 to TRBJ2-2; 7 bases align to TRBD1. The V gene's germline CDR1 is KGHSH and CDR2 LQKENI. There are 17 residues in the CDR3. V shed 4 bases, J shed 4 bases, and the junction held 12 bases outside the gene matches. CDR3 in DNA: TGTGCCAGCTCACTAGCCGGGACAGTCTTATCCACCGGGGAGCTGTTTTTT. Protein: CASSLAGTVLSTGELFF.

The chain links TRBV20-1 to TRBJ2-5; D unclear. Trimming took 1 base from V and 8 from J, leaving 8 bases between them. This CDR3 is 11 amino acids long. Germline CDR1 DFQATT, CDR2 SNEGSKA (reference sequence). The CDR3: CSARVESTQYF. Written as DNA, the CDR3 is TGCAGTGCTAGAGTCGAGAGTACCCAGTACTTC.

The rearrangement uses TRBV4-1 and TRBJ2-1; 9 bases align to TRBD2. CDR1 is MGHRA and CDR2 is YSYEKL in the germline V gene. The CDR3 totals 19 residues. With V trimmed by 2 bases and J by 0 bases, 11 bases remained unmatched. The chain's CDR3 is CASSQPAGGPDNSYNEQFF. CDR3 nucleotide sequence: TGCGCCAGCAGCCAACCAGCGGGAGGCCCTGACAACTCCTACAATGAGCAGTTCTTC.

CDR3 residues: CASSLSSGQGTSGGPVCTDTQYF. CDR3 sequence (DNA): TGTGCCAGCAGTTTATCCTCCGGACAGGGAACTAGCGGGGGGCCGGTTTGCACAGATACGCAGTATTTT. V and J are TRBV27 and TRBJ2-3; 12 nucleotides align to TRBD2. CDR1 is MNHEY and CDR2 is SMNVEV in the germline V gene (reference sequence). There are 23 residues in the CDR3. V trimming: 0 bases; J trimming: 1 base; junction bases outside the gene matches: 20.

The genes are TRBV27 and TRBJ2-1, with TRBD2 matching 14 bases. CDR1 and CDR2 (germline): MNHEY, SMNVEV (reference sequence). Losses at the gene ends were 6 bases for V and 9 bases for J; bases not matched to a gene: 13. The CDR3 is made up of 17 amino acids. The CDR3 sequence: CASRPARLAGGLGEQFF. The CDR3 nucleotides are TGTGCCAGCAGACCTGCCCGACTAGCGGGGGGGCTGGGTGAGCAGTTCTTC.

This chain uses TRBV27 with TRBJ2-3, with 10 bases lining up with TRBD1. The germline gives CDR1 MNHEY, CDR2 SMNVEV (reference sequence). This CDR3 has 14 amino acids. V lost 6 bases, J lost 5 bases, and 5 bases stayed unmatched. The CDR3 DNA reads TGTGCCAGCAGCTCCGGGACAGGGGAAGATACGCAGTATTTT. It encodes CASSSGTGEDTQYF.

The chain's CDR3 is CASSLLGDRGEEGYEQYF. Written as DNA, the CDR3 is TGTGCCAGCAGTTTATTAGGGGACAGGGGGGAAGAAGGCTACGAGCAGTACTTC. V and J are TRBV27 and TRBJ2-7; 11 bases map to TRBD1. V lost 1 base and J lost 3; bases outside the gene matches: 11. The CDR3 consists of 18 residues. Germline V gene lookup returns CDR1 MNHEY and CDR2 SMNVEV (reference sequence).